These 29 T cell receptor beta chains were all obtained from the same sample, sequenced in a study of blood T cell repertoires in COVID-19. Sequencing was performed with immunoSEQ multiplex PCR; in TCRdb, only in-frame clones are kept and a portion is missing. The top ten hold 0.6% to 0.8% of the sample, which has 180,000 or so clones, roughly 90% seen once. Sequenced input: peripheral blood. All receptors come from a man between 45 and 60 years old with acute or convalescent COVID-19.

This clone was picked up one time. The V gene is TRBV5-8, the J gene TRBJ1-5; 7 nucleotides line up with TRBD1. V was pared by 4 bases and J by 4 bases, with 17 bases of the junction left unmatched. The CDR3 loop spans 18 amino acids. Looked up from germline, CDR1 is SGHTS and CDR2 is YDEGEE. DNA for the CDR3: TGTGCCAGCAGCCCAGGGACAGCCTTGAGACCCATTAATCAGCCCCAGCATTTT. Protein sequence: CASSPGTALRPINQPQHF.

The DNA for the CDR3 is TGTGCCAGCAGCGTAGGGGGCTCACTTTACAATGAGCAGTTCTTC. This codes for CASSVGGSLYNEQFF. J is TRBJ2-1 and V is TRBV9; TRBD1 might be the D (5 bases). V was pared by 0 bases and J by 4 bases, with 11 bases between. The CDR3 extends over 15 amino acids. Germline lookup yields CDR1 SGDLS and CDR2 YYNGEE. Full variable domain (outside the CDR3, taken from reference TRBV9 and TRBJ2-1): DSGVTQTPKHLITATGQRVTLRCSPRSGDLSVYWYQQSLDQGLQFLIQYYNGEERAKGNILERFSAQQFPDLHSELNLSSLELGDSALYFCASSVGGSLYNEQFFGPGTRLTVL.

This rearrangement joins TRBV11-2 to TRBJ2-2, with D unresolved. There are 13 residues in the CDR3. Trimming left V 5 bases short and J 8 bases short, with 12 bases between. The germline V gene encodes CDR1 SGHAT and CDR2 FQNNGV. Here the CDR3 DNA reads TGTGCCAGCAGCCCGAACCTAGTGGGGGAGCTGTTTTTT. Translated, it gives CASSPNLVGELFF. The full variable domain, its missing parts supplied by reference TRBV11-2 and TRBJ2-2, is EAGVAQSPRYKIIEKRQSVAFWCNPISGHATLYWYQQILGQGPKLLIQFQNNGVVDDSQLPKDRFSAERLKGVDSTLKIQPAKLEDSAVYLCASSPNLVGELFFGEGSRLTVL.

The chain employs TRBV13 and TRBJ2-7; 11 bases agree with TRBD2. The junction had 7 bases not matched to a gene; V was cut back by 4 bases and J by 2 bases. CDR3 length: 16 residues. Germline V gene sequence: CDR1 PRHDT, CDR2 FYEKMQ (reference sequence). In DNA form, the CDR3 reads TGTGCCAGCAGCTCTAGGGGGACTAGCGGACCCTACGAGCAGTACTTC. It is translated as CASSSRGTSGPYEQYF.

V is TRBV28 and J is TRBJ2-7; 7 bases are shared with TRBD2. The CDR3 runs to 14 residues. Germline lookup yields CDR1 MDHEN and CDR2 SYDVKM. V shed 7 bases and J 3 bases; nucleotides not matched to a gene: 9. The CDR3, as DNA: TGTGCCAGCACCAGGAGCGGGAATTTCTACGAGCAGTACTTC. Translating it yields CASTRSGNFYEQYF.

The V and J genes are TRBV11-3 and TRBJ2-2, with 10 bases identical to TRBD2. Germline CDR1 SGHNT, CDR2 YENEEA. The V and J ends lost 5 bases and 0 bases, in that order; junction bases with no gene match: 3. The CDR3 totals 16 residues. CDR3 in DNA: TGTGCCAGCAGCCCTAGCGGGAGAGCGAACACCGGGGAGCTGTTTTTT. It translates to CASSPSGRANTGELFF.

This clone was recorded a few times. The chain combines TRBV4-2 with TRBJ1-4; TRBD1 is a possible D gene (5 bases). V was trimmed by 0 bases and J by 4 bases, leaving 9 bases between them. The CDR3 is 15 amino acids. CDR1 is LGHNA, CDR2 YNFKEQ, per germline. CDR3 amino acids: CASSQDRQINEKLFF. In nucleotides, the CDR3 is TGTGCCAGCAGCCAAGATAGACAGATTAATGAAAAACTGTTTTTT.

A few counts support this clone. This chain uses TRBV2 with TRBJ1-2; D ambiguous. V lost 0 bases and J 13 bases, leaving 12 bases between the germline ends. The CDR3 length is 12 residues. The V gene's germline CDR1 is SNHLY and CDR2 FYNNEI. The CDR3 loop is CASSEARWSSTF. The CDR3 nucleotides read TGTGCCAGCAGTGAAGCGCGGTGGTCGAGCACCTTC.

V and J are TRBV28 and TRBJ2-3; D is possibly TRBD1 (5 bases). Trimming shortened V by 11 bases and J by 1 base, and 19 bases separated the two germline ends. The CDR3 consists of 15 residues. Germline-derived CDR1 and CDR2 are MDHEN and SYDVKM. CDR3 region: CACQDGQTGTDTQYF. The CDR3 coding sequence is TGTGCCTGCCAGGACGGACAAACGGGCACAGATACGCAGTATTTT.

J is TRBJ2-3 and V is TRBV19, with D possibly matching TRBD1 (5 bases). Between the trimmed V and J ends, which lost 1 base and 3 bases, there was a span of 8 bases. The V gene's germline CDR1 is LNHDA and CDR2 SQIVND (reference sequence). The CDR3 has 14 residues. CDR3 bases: TGTGCCAGTAGTATAGGGGGCTTTACAGATACGCAGTATTTT. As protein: CASSIGGFTDTQYF.

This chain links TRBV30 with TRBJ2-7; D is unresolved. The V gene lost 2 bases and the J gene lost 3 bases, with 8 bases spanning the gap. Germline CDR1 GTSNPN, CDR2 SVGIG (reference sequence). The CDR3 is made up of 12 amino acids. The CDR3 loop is CAWSMRNYEQYF. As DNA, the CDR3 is TGTGCCTGGAGTATGCGAAACTACGAGCAGTACTTC. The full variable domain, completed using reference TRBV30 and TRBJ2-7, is SQTIHQWPATLVQPVGSPLSLECTVEGTSNPNLYWYRQAAGRGLQLLFYSVGIGQISSEVPQNLSASRPQDRQFILSSKKLLLSDSGFYLCAWSMRNYEQYFGPGTRLTVT.

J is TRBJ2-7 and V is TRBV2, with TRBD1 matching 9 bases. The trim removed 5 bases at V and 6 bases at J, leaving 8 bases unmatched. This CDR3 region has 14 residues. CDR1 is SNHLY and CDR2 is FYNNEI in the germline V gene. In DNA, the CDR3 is TGTGCCAGCAGTCCCCTCACAGGGGGCGTCGAGCAGTACGTC. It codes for CASSPLTGGVEQYV.

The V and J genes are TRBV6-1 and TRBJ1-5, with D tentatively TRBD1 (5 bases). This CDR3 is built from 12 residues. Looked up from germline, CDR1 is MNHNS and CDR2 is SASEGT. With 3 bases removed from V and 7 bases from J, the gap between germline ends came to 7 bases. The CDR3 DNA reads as TGTGCCAGCAGTGAGCAGGGCCAGCCCCAGCATTTT. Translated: CASSEQGQPQHF.

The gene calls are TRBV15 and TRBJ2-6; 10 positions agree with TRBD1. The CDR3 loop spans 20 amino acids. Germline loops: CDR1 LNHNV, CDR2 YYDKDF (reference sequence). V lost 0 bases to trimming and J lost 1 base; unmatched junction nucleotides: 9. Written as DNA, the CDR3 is TGTGCCACCAGCAGAGATCCGGGGGGACAGGGGATGTCTGGGGCCAACGTCCTGACTTTC. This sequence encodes CATSRDPGGQGMSGANVLTF.

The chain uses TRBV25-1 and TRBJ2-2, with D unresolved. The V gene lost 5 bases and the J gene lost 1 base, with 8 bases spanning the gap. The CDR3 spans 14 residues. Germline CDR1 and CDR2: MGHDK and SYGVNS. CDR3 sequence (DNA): TGTGCCAGCAGTATTTCGCGGAACACCGGGGAGCTGTTTTTT. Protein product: CASSISRNTGELFF.

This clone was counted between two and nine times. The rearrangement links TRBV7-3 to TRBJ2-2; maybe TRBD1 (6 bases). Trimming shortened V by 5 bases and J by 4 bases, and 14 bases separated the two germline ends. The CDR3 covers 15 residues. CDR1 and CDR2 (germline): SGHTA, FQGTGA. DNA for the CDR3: TGTGCCAGCAGCAGCAGGGGCGAGAGCACCGGGGAGCTGTTTTTT. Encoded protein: CASSSRGESTGELFF.

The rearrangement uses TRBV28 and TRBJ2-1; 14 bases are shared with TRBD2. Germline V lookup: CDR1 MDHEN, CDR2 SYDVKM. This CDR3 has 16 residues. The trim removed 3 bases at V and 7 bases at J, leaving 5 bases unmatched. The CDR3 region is CASSFGLAGGQNEQFF. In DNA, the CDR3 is TGTGCCAGCAGTTTCGGACTAGCGGGAGGCCAAAATGAGCAGTTCTTC.

The CDR3 is CASTFGGSDTQYF. The CDR3 DNA is TGTGCCAGCACTTTCGGGGGGAGTGATACGCAGTATTTT. The chain couples TRBV7-2 to TRBJ2-3; 7 positions match TRBD2. The germline CDR1 and CDR2 sequences are SGHTA and FQGNSA. CDR3 size: 13 residues. Germline trimming cut 7 bases from V and 6 bases from J; bases unmatched to any gene: 7. Based on the CDR3 plus reference TRBV7-2 and TRBJ2-3, the full variable domain is GAGVSQSPSNKVTEKGKDVELRCDPISGHTALYWYRQSLGQGLEFLIYFQGNSAPDKSGLPSDRFSAERTGGSVSTLTIQRTQQEDSAVYLCASTFGGSDTQYFGPGTRLTVL.

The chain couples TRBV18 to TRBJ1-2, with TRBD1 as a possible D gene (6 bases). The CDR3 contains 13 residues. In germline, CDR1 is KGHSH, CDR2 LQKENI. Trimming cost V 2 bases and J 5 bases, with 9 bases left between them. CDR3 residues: CASSPSTGYGYTF. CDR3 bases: TGTGCCAGCTCACCAAGTACAGGGTATGGCTACACCTTC.

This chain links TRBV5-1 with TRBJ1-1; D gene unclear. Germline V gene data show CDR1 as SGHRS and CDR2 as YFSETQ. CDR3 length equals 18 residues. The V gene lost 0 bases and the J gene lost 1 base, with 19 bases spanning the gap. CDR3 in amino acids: CASSLGVFVGRQNTEAFF. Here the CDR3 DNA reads TGCGCCAGCAGCTTGGGGGTTTTTGTGGGCAGACAGAACACTGAAGCTTTCTTT.

The CDR3 DNA reads TGCGCCAGCAGTCAAAACTGGGGGCTGTTAGGGGCCAACGTCCTGACTTTC. Residues: CASSQNWGLLGANVLTF. The chain uses TRBV23-1 and TRBJ2-6, with D perhaps TRBD1 (6 bases). TRBV23-1 is an ORF; its function is uncertain. The CDR3 sequence is 17 residues long. The V gene lost 2 bases and the J gene lost 4 bases, with 15 bases spanning the gap.

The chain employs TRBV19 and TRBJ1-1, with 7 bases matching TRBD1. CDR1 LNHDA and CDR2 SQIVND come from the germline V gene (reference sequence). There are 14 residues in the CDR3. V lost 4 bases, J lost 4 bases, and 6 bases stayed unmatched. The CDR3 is CASSKNRGGTEAFF. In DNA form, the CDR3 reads TGTGCCAGTAGTAAAAACAGGGGCGGCACTGAAGCTTTCTTT.

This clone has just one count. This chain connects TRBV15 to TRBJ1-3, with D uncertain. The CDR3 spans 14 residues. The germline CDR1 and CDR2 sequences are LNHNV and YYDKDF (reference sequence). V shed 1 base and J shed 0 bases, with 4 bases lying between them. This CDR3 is CATSRGLSGNTIYF. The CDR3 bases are TGTGCCACCAGCAGAGGGCTCTCTGGAAACACCATATATTTT.

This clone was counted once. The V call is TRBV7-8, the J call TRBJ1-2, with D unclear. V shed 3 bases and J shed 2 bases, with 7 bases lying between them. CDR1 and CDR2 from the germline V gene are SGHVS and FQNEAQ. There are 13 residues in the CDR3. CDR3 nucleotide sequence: TGTGCCAGCAGCTTGGGCAGGAACTATGGCTACACCTTC. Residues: CASSLGRNYGYTF.

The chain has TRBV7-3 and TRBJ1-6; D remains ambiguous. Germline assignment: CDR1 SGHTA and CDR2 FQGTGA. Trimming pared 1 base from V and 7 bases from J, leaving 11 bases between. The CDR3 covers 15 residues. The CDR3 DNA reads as TGTGCCAGCAGCTTAAATCCGGCAGGCAATTCACCCCTCCACTTT. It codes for CASSLNPAGNSPLHF.

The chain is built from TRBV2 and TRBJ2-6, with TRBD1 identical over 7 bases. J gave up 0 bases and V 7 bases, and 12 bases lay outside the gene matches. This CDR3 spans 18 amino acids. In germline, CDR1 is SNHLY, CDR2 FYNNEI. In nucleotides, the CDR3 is TGTGCCAGCAATTACCCCGGGACAGCAACCTCTGGGGCCAACGTCCTGACTTTC. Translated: CASNYPGTATSGANVLTF. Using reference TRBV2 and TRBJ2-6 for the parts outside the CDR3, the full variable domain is EPEVTQTPSHQVTQMGQEVILRCVPISNHLYFYWYRQILGQKVEFLVSFYNNEISEKSEIFDDQFSVERPDGSNFTLKIRSTKLEDSAMYFCASNYPGTATSGANVLTFGAGSRLTVL.

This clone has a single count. Here the CDR3 reads CASSPGDSSNQPQHF. The CDR3 DNA sequence: TGTGCCAGCTCACCGGGGGACAGCTCCAATCAGCCCCAGCATTTT. The chain combines TRBV18 with TRBJ1-5, with 7 bases fitting TRBD1. The CDR3 contains 15 residues. The V gene end was trimmed by 3 bases and the J gene end by 3 bases; junction bases not matched to a gene: 5. The germline gives CDR1 KGHSH, CDR2 LQKENI. The full variable domain, with the rest looked up from reference TRBV18 and TRBJ1-5, is NAGVMQNPRHLVRRRGQEARLRCSPMKGHSHVYWYRQLPEEGLKFMVYLQKENIIDESGMPKERFSAEFPKEGPSILRIQQVVRGDSAAYFCASSPGDSSNQPQHFGDGTRLSIL.

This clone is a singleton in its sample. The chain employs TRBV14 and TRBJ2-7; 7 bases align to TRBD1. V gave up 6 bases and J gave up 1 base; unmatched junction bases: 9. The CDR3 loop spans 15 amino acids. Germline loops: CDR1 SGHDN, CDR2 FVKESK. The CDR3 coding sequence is TGTGCCAGCAGGCAAACAGGGGCCGGATCCTACGAGCAGTACTTC. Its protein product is CASRQTGAGSYEQYF.

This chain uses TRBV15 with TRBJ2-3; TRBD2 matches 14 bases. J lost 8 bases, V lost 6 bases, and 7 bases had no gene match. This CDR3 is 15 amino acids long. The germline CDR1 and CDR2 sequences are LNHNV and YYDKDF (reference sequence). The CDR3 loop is CATSRGLAGVGTQYF. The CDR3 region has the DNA TGTGCCACCAGTAGGGGACTAGCGGGGGTTGGTACGCAGTATTTT. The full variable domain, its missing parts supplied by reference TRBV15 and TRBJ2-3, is DAMVIQNPRYQVTQFGKPVTLSCSQTLNHNVMYWYQQKSSQAPKLLFHYYDKDFNNEADTPDNFQSRRPNTSFCFLDIRSPGLGDTAMYLCATSRGLAGVGTQYFGPGTRLTVL.